The clone carrying this T cell receptor beta chain was seen more than once but under ten times. The data derive from a study of OX40 agonist ivuxolimab in advanced cancers. Study at large: A partial response was reached by three patients: one with hepatocellular carcinoma and two with cutaneous melanoma.

The method was immunoSEQ multiplex PCR; TCRdb's version includes in-frame clones alone and lacks a portion of them. This sample has tens of thousands of clones, with 70% to 90% found just once. Material: CD4+ or CD8+ T cells sorted from blood, obtained in a trial of the OX40 agonist ivuxolimab. This clonotype was sampled from an adult with an advanced solid tumor such as melanoma, head and neck, liver or kidney cancer.

The CDR3 DNA reads as TGTGCCAGCAGTCCTATCCGGACAGGGGCCAGGTACGAGCAGTACTTC. Protein product: CASSPIRTGARYEQYF. The chain carries TRBV28 and TRBJ2-7; the match to TRBD1 covers 9 bases. V lost 5 bases, J lost 4 bases, and 12 bases stayed unmatched. Germline V lookup: CDR1 MDHEN, CDR2 SYDVKM. The CDR3 loop spans 16 amino acids.